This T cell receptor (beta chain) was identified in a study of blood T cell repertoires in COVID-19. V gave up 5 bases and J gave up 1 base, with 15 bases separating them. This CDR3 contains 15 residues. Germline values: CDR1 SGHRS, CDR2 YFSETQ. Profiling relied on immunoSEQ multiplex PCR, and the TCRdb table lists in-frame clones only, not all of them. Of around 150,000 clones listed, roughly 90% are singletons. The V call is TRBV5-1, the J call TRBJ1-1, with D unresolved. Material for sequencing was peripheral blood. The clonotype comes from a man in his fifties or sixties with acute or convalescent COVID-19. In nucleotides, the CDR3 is TGCGCCAGCAGTCAAAACCTAAAGCAGAACACTGAAGCTTTCTTT. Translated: CASSQNLKQNTEAFF.